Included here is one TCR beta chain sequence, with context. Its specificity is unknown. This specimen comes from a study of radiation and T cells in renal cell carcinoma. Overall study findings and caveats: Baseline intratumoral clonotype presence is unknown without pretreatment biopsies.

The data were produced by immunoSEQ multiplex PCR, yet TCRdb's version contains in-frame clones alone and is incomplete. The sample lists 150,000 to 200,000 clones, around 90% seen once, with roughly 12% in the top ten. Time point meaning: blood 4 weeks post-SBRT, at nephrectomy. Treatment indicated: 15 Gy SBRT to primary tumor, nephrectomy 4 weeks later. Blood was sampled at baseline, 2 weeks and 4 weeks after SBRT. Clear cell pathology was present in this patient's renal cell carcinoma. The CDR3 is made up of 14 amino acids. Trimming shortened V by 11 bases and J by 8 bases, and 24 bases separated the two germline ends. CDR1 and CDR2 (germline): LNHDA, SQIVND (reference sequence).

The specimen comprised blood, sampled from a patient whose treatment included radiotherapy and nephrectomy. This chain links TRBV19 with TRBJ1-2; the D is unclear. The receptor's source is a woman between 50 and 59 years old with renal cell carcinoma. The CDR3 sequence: CARPTFEVFRGYTF. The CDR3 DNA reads TGTGCCCGACCGACTTTCGAGGTATTTCGCGGCTACACCTTC. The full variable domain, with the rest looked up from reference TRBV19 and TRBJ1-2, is DGGITQSPKYLFRKEGQNVTLSCEQNLNHDAMYWYRQDPGQGLRLIYYSQIVNDFQKGDIAEGYSVSREKKESFPLTVTSAQKNPTAFYLCARPTFEVFRGYTFGSGTRLTVV.